The clone carrying this TCR beta chain was recorded at least ten times. What it binds is not known. TCRbeta library preparation incorporated unique molecular identifiers. Via MiXCR, TCRdb re-called the PCR reads, giving one row per CDR3 protein. The table includes about 200,000 distinct CDR3 sequences, about 6.6% detected once. Per germline, CDR1 SGHNT and CDR2 YENEEA. The V segment lost 1 base and the J segment 5 bases; nucleotides outside the gene matches: 4. This CDR3 has 15 residues. The data were taken from a study of T-cell reconstitution after alpha-beta-depleted transplantation in children. Findings of the study overall: The origin of alpha-beta T cells about two months after transplant was reportedly several hundred expanded graft clones. Once a year had passed after transplant, T-cell counts and diversity came mostly from newly produced T cells.

The specimen comprised PBMCs, sampled before TCRalphabeta/CD19-depleted stem cell transplant. The chain employs TRBV11-3 and TRBJ2-1; 8 nucleotides line up with TRBD2. This sequence was found in a boy aged 2-15 years with acute lymphoblastic leukemia, due to receive a stem cell transplant. Written as DNA, the CDR3 is TGTGCCAGCAGCTTAGGACTAGCGAGGGACAATGAGCAGTTCTTC. It yields the protein CASSLGLARDNEQFF.